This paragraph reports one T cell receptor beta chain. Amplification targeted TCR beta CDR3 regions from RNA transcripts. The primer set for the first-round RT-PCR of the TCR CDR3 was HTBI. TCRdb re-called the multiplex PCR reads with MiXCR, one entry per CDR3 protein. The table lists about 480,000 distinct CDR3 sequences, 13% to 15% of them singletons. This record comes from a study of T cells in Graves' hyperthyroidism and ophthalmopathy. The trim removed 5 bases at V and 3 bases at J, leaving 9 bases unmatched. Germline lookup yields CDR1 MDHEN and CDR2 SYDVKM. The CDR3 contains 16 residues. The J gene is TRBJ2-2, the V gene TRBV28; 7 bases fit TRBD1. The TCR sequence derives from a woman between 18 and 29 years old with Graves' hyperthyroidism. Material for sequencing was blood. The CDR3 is CASSPTTGSHTGELFF. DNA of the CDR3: TGTGCCAGCAGTCCCACGACAGGGAGCCACACCGGGGAGCTGTTTTTT.